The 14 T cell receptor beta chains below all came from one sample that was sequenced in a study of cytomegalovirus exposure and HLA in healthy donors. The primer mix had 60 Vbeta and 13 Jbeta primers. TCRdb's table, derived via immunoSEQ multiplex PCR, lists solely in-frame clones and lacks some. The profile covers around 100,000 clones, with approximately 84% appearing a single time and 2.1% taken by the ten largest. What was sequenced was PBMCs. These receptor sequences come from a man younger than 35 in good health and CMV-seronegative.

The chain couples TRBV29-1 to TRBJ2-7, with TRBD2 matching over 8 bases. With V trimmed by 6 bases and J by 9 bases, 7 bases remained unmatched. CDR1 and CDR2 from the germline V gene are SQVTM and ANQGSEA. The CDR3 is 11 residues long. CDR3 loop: CSVVLADGQYF. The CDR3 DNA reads TGCAGCGTCGTACTAGCGGACGGGCAGTACTTC.

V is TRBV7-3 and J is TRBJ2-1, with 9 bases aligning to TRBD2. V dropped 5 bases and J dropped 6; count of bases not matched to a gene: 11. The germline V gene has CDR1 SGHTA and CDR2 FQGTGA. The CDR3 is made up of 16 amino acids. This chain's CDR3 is CASSPMTSGLPNEQFF. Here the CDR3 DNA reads TGTGCCAGCAGCCCCATGACTAGCGGCCTACCCAATGAGCAGTTCTTC.

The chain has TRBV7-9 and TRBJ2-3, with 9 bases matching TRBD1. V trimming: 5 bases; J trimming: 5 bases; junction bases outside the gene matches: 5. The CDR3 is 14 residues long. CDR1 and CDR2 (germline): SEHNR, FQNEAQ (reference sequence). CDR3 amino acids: CASSHDRGLDTQYF. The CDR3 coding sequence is TGTGCCAGCAGCCACGACAGGGGGTTAGATACGCAGTATTTT.

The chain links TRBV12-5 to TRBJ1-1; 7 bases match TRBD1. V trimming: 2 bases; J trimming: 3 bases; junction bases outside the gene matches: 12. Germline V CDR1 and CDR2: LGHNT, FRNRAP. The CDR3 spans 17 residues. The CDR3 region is CASGLLNGGGWDTEAFF. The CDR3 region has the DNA TGTGCTAGTGGTTTGCTAAACGGAGGGGGCTGGGACACTGAAGCTTTCTTT. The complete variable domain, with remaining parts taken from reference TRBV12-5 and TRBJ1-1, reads DARVTQTPRHKVTEMGQEVTMRCQPILGHNTVFWYRQTMMQGLELLAYFRNRAPLDDSGMPKDRFSAEMPDATLATLKIQPSEPRDSAVYFCASGLLNGGGWDTEAFFGQGTRLTVV.

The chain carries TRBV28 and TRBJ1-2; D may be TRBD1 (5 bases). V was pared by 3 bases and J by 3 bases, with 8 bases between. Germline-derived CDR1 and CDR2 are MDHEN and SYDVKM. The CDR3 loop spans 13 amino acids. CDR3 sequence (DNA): TGTGCCAGCAGTTTTGGCAGGGACTATGGCTACACCTTC. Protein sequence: CASSFGRDYGYTF.

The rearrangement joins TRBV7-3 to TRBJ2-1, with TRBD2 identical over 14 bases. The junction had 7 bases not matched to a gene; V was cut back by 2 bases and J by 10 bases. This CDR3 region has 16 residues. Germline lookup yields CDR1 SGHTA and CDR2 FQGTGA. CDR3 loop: CASSLGTSGRRGEQFF. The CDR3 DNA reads TGTGCCAGCAGCTTAGGGACTAGCGGGAGAAGAGGGGAGCAGTTCTTC.

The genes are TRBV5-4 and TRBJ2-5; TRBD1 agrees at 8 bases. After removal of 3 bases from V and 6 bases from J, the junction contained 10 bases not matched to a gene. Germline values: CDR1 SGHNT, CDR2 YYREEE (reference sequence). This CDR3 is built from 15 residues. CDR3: CASSSRTGQKKTQYF. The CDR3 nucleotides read TGTGCCAGCAGCTCCCGGACAGGGCAAAAAAAGACCCAGTACTTC.

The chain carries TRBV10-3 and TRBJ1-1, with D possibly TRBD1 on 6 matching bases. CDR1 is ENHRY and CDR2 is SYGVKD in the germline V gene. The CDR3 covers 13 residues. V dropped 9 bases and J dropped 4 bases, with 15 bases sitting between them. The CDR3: CAMGAGSGTEAFF. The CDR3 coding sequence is TGTGCCATGGGGGCAGGGAGCGGCACTGAAGCTTTCTTT.

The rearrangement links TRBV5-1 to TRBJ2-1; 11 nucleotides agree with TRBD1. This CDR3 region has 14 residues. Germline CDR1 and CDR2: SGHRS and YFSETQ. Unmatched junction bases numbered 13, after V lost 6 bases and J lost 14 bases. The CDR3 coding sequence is TGCGCCAGCACCCTCCCAGGACAGGGGGCCAGTGAGTTCTTC. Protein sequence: CASTLPGQGASEFF.

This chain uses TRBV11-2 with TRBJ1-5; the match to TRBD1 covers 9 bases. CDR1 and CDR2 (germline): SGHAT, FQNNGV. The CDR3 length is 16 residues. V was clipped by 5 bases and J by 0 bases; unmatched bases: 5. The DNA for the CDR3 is TGTGCCAGCAGCCCCACGACAGGGGGTAGCAATCAGCCCCAGCATTTT. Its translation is CASSPTTGGSNQPQHF. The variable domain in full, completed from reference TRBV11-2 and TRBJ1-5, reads EAGVAQSPRYKIIEKRQSVAFWCNPISGHATLYWYQQILGQGPKLLIQFQNNGVVDDSQLPKDRFSAERLKGVDSTLKIQPAKLEDSAVYLCASSPTTGGSNQPQHFGDGTRLSIL.

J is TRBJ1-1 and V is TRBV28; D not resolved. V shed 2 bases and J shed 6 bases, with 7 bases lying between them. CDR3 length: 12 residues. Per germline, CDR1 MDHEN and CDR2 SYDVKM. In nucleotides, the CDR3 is TGTGCCAGCAGTTTACGAATAGCTGAAGCTTTCTTT. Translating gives CASSLRIAEAFF.

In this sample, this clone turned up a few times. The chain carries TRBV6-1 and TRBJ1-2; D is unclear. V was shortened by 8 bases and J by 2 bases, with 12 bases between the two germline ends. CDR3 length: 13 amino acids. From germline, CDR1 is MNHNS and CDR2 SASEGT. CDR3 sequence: CASCRTENYGYTF. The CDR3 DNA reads TGTGCCAGCTGTAGAACAGAGAACTATGGCTACACCTTC.

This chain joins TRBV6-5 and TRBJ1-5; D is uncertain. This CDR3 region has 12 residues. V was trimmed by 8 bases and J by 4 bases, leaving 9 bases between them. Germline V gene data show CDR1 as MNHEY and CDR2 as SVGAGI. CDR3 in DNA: TGTGCCAGCGCGGGTCCGAATCAGCCCCAGCATTTT. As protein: CASAGPNQPQHF.

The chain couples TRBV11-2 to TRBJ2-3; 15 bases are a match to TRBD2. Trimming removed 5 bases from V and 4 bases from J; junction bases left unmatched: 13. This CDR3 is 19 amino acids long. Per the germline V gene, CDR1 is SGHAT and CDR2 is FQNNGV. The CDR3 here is CASSTTSGTSGRTPDTQYF. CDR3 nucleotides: TGTGCCAGCAGCACCACCTCCGGGACTAGCGGGAGGACACCAGATACGCAGTATTTT.